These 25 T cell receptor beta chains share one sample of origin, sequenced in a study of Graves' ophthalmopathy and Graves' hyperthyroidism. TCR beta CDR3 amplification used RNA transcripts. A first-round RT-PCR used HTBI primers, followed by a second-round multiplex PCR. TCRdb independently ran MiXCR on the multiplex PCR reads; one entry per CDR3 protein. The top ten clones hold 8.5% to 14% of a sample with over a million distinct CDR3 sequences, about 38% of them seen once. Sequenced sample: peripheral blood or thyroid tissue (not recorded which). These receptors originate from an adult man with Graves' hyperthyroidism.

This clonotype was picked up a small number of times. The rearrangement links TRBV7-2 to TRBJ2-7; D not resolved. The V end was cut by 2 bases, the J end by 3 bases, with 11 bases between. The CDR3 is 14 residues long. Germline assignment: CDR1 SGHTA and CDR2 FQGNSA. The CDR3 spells CASSLSYSSYEQYF. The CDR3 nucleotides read TGTGCCAGCAGCTTATCTTACAGCAGCTACGAGCAGTACTTC.

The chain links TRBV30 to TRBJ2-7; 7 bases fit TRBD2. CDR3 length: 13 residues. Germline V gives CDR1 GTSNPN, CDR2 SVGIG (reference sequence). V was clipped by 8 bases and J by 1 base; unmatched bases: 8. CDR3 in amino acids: CAREAEDSYEQYF. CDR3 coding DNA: TGTGCCCGGGAGGCGGAGGATTCCTACGAGCAGTACTTC. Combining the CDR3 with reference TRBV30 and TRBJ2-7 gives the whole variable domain SQTIHQWPATLVQPVGSPLSLECTVEGTSNPNLYWYRQAAGRGLQLLFYSVGIGQISSEVPQNLSASRPQDRQFILSSKKLLLSDSGFYLCAREAEDSYEQYFGPGTRLTVT.

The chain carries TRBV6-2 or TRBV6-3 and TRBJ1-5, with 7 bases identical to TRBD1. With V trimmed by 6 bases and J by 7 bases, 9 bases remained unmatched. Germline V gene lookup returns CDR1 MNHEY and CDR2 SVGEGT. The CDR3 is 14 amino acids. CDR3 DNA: TGTGCCAGCAGCGACCGGGACAGAGGGCAGCCCCAGCATTTT. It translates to CASSDRDRGQPQHF.

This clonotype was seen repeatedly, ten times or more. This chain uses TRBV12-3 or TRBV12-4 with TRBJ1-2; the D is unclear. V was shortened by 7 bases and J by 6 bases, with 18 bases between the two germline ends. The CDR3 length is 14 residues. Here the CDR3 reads CASTDGPSRDGYTF. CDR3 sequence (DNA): TGTGCCAGCACCGACGGACCCTCCCGGGATGGCTACACCTTC.

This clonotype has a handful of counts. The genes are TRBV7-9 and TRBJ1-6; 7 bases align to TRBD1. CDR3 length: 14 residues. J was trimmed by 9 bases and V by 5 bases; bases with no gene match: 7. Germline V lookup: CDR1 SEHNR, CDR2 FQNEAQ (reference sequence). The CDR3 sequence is CASSQTGLGSPLHF. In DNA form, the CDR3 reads TGTGCCAGCAGCCAGACAGGGCTGGGTTCACCCCTCCACTTT.

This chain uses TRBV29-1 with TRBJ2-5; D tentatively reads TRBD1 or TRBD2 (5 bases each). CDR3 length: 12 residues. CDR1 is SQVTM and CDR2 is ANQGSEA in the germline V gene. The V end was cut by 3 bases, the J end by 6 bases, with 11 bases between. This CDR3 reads CSVETGTKTQYF. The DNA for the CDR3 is TGCAGCGTTGAGACCGGGACGAAGACCCAGTACTTC.

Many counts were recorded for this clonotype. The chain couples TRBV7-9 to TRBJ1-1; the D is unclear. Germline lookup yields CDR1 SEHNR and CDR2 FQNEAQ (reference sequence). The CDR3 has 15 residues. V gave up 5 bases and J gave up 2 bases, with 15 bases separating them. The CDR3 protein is CASSKGAGTNTEAFF. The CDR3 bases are TGTGCCAGCAGCAAAGGAGCAGGAACCAACACTGAAGCTTTCTTT.

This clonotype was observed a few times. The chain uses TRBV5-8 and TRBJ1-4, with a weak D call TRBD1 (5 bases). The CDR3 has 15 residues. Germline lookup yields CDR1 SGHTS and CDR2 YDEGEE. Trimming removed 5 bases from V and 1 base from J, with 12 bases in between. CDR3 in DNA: TGTGCCAGCAGACCTAACGGGGGAACTAATGAAAAACTGTTTTTT. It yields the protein CASRPNGGTNEKLFF.

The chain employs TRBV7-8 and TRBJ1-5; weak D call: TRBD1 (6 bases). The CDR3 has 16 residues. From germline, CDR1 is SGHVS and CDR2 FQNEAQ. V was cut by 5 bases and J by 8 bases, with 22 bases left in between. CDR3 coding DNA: TGTGCCAGCAGCGATGCGGGGGGCTCGGGTTCAGAGCCCCAGCATTTT. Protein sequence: CASSDAGGSGSEPQHF.

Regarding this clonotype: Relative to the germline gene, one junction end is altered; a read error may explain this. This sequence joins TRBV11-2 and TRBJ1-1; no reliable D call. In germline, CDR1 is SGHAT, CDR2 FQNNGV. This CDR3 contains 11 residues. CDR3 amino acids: CASRPNTEACF. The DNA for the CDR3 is TGTGCCAGCAGGCCCAACACTGAAGCTTGCTTT. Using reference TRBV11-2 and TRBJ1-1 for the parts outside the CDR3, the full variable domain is EAGVAQSPRYKIIEKRQSVAFWCNPISGHATLYWYQQILGQGPKLLIQFQNNGVVDDSQLPKDRFSAERLKGVDSTLKIQPAKLEDSAVYLCASRPNTEACFGQGTRLTVV.

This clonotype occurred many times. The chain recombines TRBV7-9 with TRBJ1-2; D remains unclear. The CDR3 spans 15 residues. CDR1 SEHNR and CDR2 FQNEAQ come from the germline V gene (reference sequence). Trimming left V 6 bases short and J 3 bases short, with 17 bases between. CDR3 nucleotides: TGTGCCAGCAGGCTATATCAGGCGGCCCACTATGGCTACACCTTC. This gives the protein CASRLYQAAHYGYTF.

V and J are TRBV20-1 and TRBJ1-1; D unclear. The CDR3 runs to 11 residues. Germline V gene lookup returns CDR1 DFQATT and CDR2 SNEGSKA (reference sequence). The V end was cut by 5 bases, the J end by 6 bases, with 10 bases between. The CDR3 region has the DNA TGCAGTGCTCTTCCAGAGGCTGAAGCTTTCTTT. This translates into CSALPEAEAFF.

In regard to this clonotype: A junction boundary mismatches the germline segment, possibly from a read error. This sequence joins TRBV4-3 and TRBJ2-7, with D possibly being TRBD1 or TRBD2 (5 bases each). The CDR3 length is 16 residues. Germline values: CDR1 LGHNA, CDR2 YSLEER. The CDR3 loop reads CTSSHAGGDGSYEQYF. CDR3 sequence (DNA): TGCACCAGCAGCCATGCCGGTGGGGACGGCTCCTACGAGCAGTACTTC.

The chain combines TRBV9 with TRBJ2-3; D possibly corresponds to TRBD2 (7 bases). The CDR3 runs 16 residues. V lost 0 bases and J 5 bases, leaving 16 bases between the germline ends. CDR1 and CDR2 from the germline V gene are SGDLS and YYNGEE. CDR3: CASSVEGGARKDTQYF. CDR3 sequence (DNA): TGTGCCAGCAGCGTAGAAGGGGGGGCGAGAAAAGATACGCAGTATTTT.

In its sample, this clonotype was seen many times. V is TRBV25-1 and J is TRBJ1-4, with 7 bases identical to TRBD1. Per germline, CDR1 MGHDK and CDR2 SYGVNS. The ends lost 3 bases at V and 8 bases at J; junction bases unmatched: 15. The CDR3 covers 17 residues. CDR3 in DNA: TGTGCCAGCAGTGACTCGCGACAGGGCCATTATTACGAAAAACTGTTTTTT. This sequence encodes CASSDSRQGHYYEKLFF. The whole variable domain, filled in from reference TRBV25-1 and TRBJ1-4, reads EADIYQTPRYLVIGTGKKITLECSQTMGHDKMYWYQQDPGMELHLIHYSYGVNSTEKGDLSSESTVSRIRTEHFPLTLESARPSHTSQYLCASSDSRQGHYYEKLFFGSGTQLSVL.

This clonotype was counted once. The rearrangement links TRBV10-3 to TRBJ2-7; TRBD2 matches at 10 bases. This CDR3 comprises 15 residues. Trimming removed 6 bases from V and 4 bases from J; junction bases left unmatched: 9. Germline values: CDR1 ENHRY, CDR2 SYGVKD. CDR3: CAIRWGGTSVYEQYF. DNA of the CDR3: TGTGCCATCAGATGGGGGGGGACTAGCGTTTACGAGCAGTACTTC.

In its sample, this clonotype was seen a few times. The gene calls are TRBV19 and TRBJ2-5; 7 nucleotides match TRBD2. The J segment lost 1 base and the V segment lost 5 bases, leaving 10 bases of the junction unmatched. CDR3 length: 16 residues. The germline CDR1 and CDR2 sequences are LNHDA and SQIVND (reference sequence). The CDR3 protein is CASSPGGSGVQETQYF. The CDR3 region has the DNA TGTGCCAGTAGTCCCGGGGGGTCGGGAGTCCAAGAGACCCAGTACTTC.

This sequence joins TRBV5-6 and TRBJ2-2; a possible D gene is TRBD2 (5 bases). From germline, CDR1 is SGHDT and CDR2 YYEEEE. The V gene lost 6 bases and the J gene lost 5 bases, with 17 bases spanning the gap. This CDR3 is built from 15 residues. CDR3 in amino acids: CASTQASGGTGELFF. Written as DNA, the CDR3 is TGTGCCAGCACCCAGGCCAGCGGTGGAACCGGGGAGCTGTTTTTT.

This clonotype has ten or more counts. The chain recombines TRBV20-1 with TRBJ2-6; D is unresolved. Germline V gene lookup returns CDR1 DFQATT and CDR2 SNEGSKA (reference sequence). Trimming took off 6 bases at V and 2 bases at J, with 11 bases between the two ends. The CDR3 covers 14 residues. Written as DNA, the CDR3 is TGCAGTGCAAATCAGCGCCCTGGGGCCAACGTCCTGACTTTC. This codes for CSANQRPGANVLTF.

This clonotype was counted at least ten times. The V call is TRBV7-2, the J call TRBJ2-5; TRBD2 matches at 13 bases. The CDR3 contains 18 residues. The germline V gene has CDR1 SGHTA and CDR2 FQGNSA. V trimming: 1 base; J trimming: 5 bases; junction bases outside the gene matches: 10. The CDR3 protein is CASSLGVLAGGILETQYF. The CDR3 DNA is TGTGCCAGCAGCTTAGGGGTACTAGCGGGAGGGATCCTGGAGACCCAGTACTTC.

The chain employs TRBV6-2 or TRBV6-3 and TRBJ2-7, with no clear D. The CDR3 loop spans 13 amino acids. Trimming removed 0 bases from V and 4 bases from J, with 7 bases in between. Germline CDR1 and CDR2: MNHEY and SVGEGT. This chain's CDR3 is CASSYSNRYEQYF. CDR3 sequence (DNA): TGTGCCAGCAGTTACTCGAATAGGTACGAGCAGTACTTC.

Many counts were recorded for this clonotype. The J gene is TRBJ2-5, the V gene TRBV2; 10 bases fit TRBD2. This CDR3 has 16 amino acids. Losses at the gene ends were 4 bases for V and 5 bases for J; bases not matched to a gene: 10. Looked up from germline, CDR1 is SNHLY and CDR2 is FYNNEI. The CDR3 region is CASSVRLAGAGETQYF. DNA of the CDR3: TGTGCCAGCAGTGTACGGCTAGCGGGAGCGGGTGAGACCCAGTACTTC.

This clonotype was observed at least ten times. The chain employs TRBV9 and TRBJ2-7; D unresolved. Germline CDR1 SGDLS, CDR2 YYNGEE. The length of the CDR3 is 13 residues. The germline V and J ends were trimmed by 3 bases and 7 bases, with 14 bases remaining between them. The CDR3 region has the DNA TGTGCCAGCAGCGCCGGAGTAGTAACTGAGCAGTACTTC. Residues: CASSAGVVTEQYF.

CDR3 sequence: CASSDRKYQPQHF. As DNA, the CDR3 is TGTGCCAGCAGTGACCGAAAATATCAGCCCCAGCATTTT. The J gene is TRBJ1-5, the V gene TRBV2; D unclear. The CDR3 has 13 residues. CDR1 is SNHLY, CDR2 FYNNEI, per germline. The ends were cut back, 3 bases at V and 5 bases at J, with 8 bases in the middle.

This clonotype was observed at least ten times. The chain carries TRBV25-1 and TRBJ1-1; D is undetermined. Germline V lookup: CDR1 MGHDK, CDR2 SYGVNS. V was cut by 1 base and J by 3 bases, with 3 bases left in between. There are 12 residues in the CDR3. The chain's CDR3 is CASSEWDTEAFF. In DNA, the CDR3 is TGTGCCAGCAGTGAATGGGACACTGAAGCTTTCTTT.